Sequencing of this TCR beta chain was carried out in a study of graft-versus-host responses after intestinal transplantation. Study-wide background: Every transplant recipient was induced with anti-thymocyte globulin, then maintained on tacrolimus and steroids for 2 to 3 years.

In this sample, this clone turned up once. Its antigen is not identified. Only in-frame clones appear in the TCRdb table, and some are missing; sequencing was by immunoSEQ multiplex PCR. In the table there are more than 85,000 clones, 85% to 95% of which are singletons. The receptor was derived from a human donor who received an intestinal transplant. The specimen was unstimulated CD8+ T cells sorted from spleen or lymph node cells, collected before intestinal transplant.

CDR3 in amino acids: CASSGTGVGDTQYF. CDR3 nucleotides: TGTGCCAGCAGCGGGACAGGGGTTGGAGATACGCAGTATTTT. The chain is built from TRBV7-2 and TRBJ2-3; 10 positions agree with TRBD1. With 5 bases clipped from V and 5 bases from J, the junction kept 4 bases outside the gene matches. The CDR3 has 14 amino acids. Germline V gene lookup returns CDR1 SGHTA and CDR2 FQGNSA.